The TCR beta chain under discussion was sequenced for a study of blood T cell repertoires in COVID-19. Study information: Specimens from acute and convalescent COVID-19 originated in the United States, Italy and Spain. T cells, B-cell-depleted T cells, or PBMCs provided the cDNA or gDNA that served as material.

Germline CDR1 is SGHVS and CDR2 is FNYEAQ. CDR3 size: 13 residues. Trimming stripped 5 bases from V and 1 base from J, with 8 bases between. Sequencing was performed with immunoSEQ multiplex PCR; in TCRdb, only in-frame clones are kept and a portion is missing. The table records under 200,000 clones, roughly nine tenths of them present only once. The gene calls are TRBV7-6 and TRBJ1-1; D gene ambiguous. Sequenced input: peripheral blood. This clonotype was obtained from a man in his 60s with active or convalescent COVID-19. In DNA, the CDR3 is TGTGCCAGCAGCGTACAGCCGAACACTGAAGCTTTCTTT. It specifies CASSVQPNTEAFF.